This is a list of T cell receptor beta chains from one sample in a study of T cell repertoires in cytomegalovirus infection. TCRdb called the reads again in MiXCR, with one record for every CDR3 protein. The sample shows approximately 190,000 distinct CDR3 sequences, nearly 9.5% of them seen only once. Material: PBMCs. These receptors were collected from a human donor in good health (CMV status not recorded). Some clones in this sample may be carry-over from other donors' samples. Both conserved end residues are part of each CDR3. Each record gives: J gene, D gene, clone size, V gene, CDR3 protein, CDR3 DNA. D genes are given only for firm matches. Size tells how often a clone was seen (once, few, many) or the class of an expanded clone, and some rows leave it out.

TRBJ2-1	TRBD2	few	TRBV12-3/TRBV12-4	CASSFTSGKNEQFF	TGTGCCAGCAGTTTTACTAGCGGGAAGAATGAGCAGTTCTTC
TRBJ2-4	TRBD2	few	TRBV5-1	CASSYGGGDKNIQYF	TGCGCCAGCAGCTACGGGGGGGGGGACAAAAACATTCAGTACTTC
TRBJ1-5	-	many	TRBV7-2	CASRAYSNQPQHF	TGTGCCAGCAGGGCCTATAGCAATCAGCCCCAGCATTTT
TRBJ1-1	TRBD1	many	TRBV12-3/TRBV12-4	CASSRYQGGGTEAFF	TGTGCCAGCAGCCGCTACCAGGGGGGCGGCACTGAAGCTTTCTTT
TRBJ2-2	-	-	TRBV14	CASSQDGELFF	TGTGCCAGCAGCCAAGACGGGGAGCTGTTTTTT
TRBJ2-1	-	-	TRBV28	CASSPWGLNYNEQFF	TGTGCCAGCAGCCCCTGGGGACTCAACTACAATGAGCAGTTCTTC
TRBJ2-7	TRBD2	many	TRBV12-3/TRBV12-4	CASLRGGYEQYF	TGTGCCAGTCTCCGGGGGGGGTACGAGCAGTACTTC
TRBJ2-5	-	few	TRBV20-1	CSARKSQTTQYF	TGCAGTGCCAGAAAATCCCAAACGACCCAGTACTTC
TRBJ1-2	-	many	TRBV28	CASREPGRENYGYTF	TGTGCCAGCAGGGAGCCGGGACGGGAAAACTATGGCTACACCTTC
TRBJ2-3	TRBD2	many	TRBV6-2/TRBV6-3	CASSDWTSGTDTQYF	TGTGCCAGCAGTGATTGGACTAGCGGCACAGATACGCAGTATTTT
TRBJ1-1	-	-	TRBV6-5	CASRNAGLNTEAFF	TGTGCCAGCAGGAATGCCGGGCTTAACACTGAAGCTTTCTTT
TRBJ2-7	-	many	TRBV6-2/TRBV6-3	CASSTIRSLATSYEQYF	TGTGCCAGCAGTACCATCCGAAGCCTAGCGACCTCCTACGAGCAGTACTTC
TRBJ2-5	-	many	TRBV20-1	CSASVGGRETQYF	TGCAGTGCTAGTGTTGGGGGGCGAGAGACCCAGTACTTC
TRBJ2-3	TRBD2	few	TRBV7-3	CASSKTSGGTDTQYF	TGTGCCAGCAGCAAGACTAGCGGGGGCACAGATACGCAGTATTTT
TRBJ1-3	TRBD1	few	TRBV28	CASREGAYGNTIYF	TGTGCCAGCAGGGAGGGGGCCTATGGAAACACCATATATTTT
TRBJ1-3	-	few	TRBV20-1	CSVIRYGTGNTIYF	TGCAGTGTGATTCGTTATGGGACTGGAAACACCATATATTTT
TRBJ1-1	-	many	TRBV7-8	CASSLGWRENTEAFF	TGTGCCAGCAGCTTAGGCTGGCGGGAGAACACTGAAGCTTTCTTT
TRBJ2-3	TRBD2	few	TRBV29-1	CSSRLAGGRNTQYF	TGCAGCTCTAGACTAGCGGGAGGGCGTAATACGCAGTATTTT
TRBJ1-1	-	many	TRBV28	CASKTGNPEAFF	TGTGCCAGCAAAACAGGGAATCCTGAAGCTTTCTTT
TRBJ1-6	-	few	TRBV30	CAWSPGGASYNSPLHF	TGTGCCTGGAGCCCCGGGGGGGCATCCTATAATTCACCCCTCCACTTT
TRBJ1-1	-	few	TRBV2	CASSEVGSQYAFF	TGTGCCAGCAGTGAAGTCGGGAGTCAGTATGCTTTCTTT